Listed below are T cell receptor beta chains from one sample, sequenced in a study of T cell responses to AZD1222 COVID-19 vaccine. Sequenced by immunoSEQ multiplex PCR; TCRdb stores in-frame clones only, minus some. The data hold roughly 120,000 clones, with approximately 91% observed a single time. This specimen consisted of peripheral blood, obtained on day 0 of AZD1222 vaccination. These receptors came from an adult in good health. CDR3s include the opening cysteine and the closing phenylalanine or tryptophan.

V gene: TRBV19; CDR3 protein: CASRGTGNQPQHF
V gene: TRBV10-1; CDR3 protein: CASRTGQGDEKLFF
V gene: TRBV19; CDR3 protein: CASTLRPGISGANVLTF
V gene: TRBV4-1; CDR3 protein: CASSRAGGASYNEQFF
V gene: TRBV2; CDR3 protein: CASSEGGPSTDTQYF
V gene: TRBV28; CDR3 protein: CASSPRPDSAYEQYF
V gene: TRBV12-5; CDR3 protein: CASGPTFGEQFF
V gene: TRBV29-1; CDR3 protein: CSVEERAMVGYTF
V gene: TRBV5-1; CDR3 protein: CASSLERPLYGYTF
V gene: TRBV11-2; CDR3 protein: CASSLGPGTGDKWYEQYF
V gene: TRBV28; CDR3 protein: CASSFPTGPNYGYTF
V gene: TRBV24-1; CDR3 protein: CATSPGVGNQPQHF
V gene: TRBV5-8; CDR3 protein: CASSLPPGTGVVQPQHF
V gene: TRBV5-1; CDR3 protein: CASSLTGNTEAFF
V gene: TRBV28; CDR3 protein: CASARGLVLSPLHF
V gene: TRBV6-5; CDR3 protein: CASGLAGLRNEQFF
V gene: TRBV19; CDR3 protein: CASSIRGQGVGGYTF
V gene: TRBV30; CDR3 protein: CAWTLGQGIGYTF
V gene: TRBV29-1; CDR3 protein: CSVSQSNTGELFF
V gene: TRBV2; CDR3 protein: CASGGGYSNQPQHF
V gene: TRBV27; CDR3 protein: CASSHTDRVYTEAFF
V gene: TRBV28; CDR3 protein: CASSLTGLSTYEQYF
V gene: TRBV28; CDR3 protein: CASSHALGPSGANVLTF
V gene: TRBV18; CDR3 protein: CASSPAGGSNEQFF
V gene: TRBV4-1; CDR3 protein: CASSLSGTSGTGTGELFF
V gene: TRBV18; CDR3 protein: CASSPGGGIYEQYF
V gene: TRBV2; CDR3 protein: CASASRASYGYTF
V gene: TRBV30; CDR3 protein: CAWTGTSGAGTQYF
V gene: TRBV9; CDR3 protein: CASSARQDPGAKNIQYF
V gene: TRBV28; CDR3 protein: CASSLSLSTEAFF
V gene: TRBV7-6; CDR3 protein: CASSLVGGLAGLTDTQYF
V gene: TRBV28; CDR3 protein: CASSVPGGGYTEAFF
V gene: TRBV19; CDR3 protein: CASSRDRGGNEQFF
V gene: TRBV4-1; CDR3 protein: CASSSRDEQYF
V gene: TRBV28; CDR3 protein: CASLGDRGNNEQFF
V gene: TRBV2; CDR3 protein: CASTTGKLAGNTIYF
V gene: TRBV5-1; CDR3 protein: CASSLMLAGVGTDTQYF
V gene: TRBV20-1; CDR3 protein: CSASGGQGHQPQHF
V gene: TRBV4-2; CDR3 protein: CASSQDHRYRNQPQHF
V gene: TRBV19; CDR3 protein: CASSIVLAGGPGETQYF
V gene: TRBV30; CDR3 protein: CAWSVTGRTEAFF
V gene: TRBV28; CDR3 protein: CASSASPQGRGEKLFF
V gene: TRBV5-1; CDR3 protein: CASRDQQTGANVLTF
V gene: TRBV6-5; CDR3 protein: CASSPLGGGGEQFF
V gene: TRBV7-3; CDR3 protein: CASSSNPIDLEETQYF
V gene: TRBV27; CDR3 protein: CASSLTQGANYGYTF
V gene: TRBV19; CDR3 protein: CASRRDSEAFF
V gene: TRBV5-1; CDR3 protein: CASSLAAGAGITYEQYF